The clone carrying this TCR beta chain was seen just once. Its antigen remains unknown. Germline V CDR1 and CDR2: LNHDA, SQIVND (reference sequence). The CDR3 is 13 amino acids. The trim removed 6 bases at V and 3 bases at J, leaving 5 bases unmatched. These data originate in a study of shared clonotypes between healthy human individuals. Study-wide points: All-four-donor shared clonotypes had higher generation probabilities than non-shared clonotypes did. Naive CD4 clonotypes were shared across a few donors at roughly 5%.

Researchers ran the assay at a deep level. Original methodology: Sequence data from immunoSEQ were junction-only and lacked quality scores; consequently, filtering differed. The table came from immunoSEQ multiplex PCR; TCRdb's copy has only in-frame clones and leaves some out. The DNA was the basis for D and trimming; V, J and clone size are from that table. The table records approximately 2,200,000 clones, about 93% of them present only once. CD45RO-negative, CCR7-positively selected cells formed the naive CD8 fraction, excluding terminally differentiated effector memory CD45RA+ cells. Sequencing was done on a sample of naive CD8+ T cells from PBMCs. The V and J genes are TRBV19 and TRBJ2-7, with 7 bases fitting TRBD1. The sequence was obtained from a man between 18 and 35 years old in good health. Some clones in this sample may be carry-over from other donors' samples. CDR3: CASSRGQNYEQYF. CDR3 bases: TGTGCCAGTAGCCGGGGACAGAACTACGAGCAGTACTTC. Variable domain in full (rest from reference TRBV19 and TRBJ2-7): DGGITQSPKYLFRKEGQNVTLSCEQNLNHDAMYWYRQDPGQGLRLIYYSQIVNDFQKGDIAEGYSVSREKKESFPLTVTSAQKNPTAFYLCASSRGQNYEQYFGPGTRLTVT.